Reported below is one T cell receptor beta chain. As yet, its antigen is unknown. Clones were sequenced by immunoSEQ multiplex PCR, and TCRdb holds only the in-frame ones, with some missing. The table has about 200,000 clones, roughly 92% seen once. The data stem from a study of T cell responses to AZD1222 COVID-19 vaccine. CDR1 and CDR2 (germline): GTSNPN, SVGIG (reference sequence). The CDR3 runs to 11 residues. The ends were cut back, 6 bases at V and 9 bases at J, with 15 bases in the middle. Pooling of second doses given at about 4 or about 12 weeks was done. Study results and caveats: The number of AZD1222 recipients seropositive at baseline was only five or six.

This TCR was sampled from an adult who received the AZD1222 COVID-19 vaccine. This specimen was peripheral blood, taken 28 days after the second AZD1222 dose. The rearrangement uses TRBV30 and TRBJ2-7, with D possibly being TRBD1 (6 bases). CDR3 in DNA: TGTGCCTGTACAGGGTCTTACACGCAGTACTTC. Translation: CACTGSYTQYF.